These 21 T cell receptor beta chains were all obtained from the same sample, sequenced in a study of T-cell reconstitution after alpha-beta-depleted transplantation in children. Preparing the TCRbeta library involved the use of unique molecular identifiers. MiXCR, run by TCRdb on the PCR reads, gives a single entry per CDR3 protein. The sample consists of around 580,000 distinct CDR3 sequences, 25% to 30% of them appearing once. The source was PBMCs, collected before TCRalphabeta/CD19-depleted stem cell transplant. The receptors stem from a boy less than two years old with Wiskott-Aldrich syndrome, due to receive a stem cell transplant.

The J gene is TRBJ1-1, the V gene TRBV5-4, with D maybe TRBD1 (6 bases). Germline V gene sequence: CDR1 SGHNT, CDR2 YYREEE (reference sequence). The V end lost 3 bases, the J end lost 1 base, and 10 bases lay between the germline ends. This CDR3 contains 14 residues. This CDR3 reads CASSSGTRNTEAFF. The CDR3 bases are TGTGCCAGCAGCTCCGGGACAAGGAACACTGAAGCTTTCTTT. Complete variable domain (other parts from reference TRBV5-4 and TRBJ1-1): ETGVTQSPTHLIKTRGQQVTLRCSSQSGHNTVSWYQQALGQGPQFIFQYYREEENGRGNFPPRFSGLQFPNYSSELNVNALELDDSALYLCASSSGTRNTEAFFGQGTRLTVV.

This sequence joins TRBV7-7 and TRBJ2-7; TRBD2 matches at 12 bases. The CDR3 length is 17 residues. Germline assignment: CDR1 SSHAT and CDR2 FNYEAQ (reference sequence). Losses at the gene ends were 1 base for V and 4 bases for J; bases not matched to a gene: 8. The CDR3 region is CASSLGLAGAGGYEQYF. CDR3 DNA sequence: TGTGCCAGCAGCTTAGGACTAGCGGGAGCTGGTGGATACGAGCAGTACTTC.

The chain is built from TRBV5-1 and TRBJ2-3; possible D gene TRBD2, 6 bases. This CDR3 comprises 15 residues. Germline V gene sequence: CDR1 SGHRS, CDR2 YFSETQ. V lost 0 bases, J lost 4 bases, and 12 bases lay in between. The CDR3 nucleotides read TGCGCCAGCAGCTTGGGTTCGGGAGCCTCAGATACGCAGTATTTT. Translating gives CASSLGSGASDTQYF.

This chain links TRBV27 with TRBJ2-7, with D perhaps being TRBD1 or TRBD2 (5 bases each). V was clipped by 1 base and J by 6 bases, with 10 bases between them. In germline, CDR1 is MNHEY, CDR2 SMNVEV (reference sequence). CDR3 length: 13 residues. CDR3 protein: CASSLLRGREQYF. Here the CDR3 DNA reads TGTGCCAGCAGTTTATTAAGGGGACGCGAGCAGTACTTC.

This clonotype turned up a few times. This chain connects TRBV15 to TRBJ2-1; TRBD2 agrees at 11 bases. CDR3 length: 14 residues. Germline CDR1 reads LNHNV; CDR2 reads YYDKDF (reference sequence). The trim removed 4 bases at V and 7 bases at J, leaving 3 bases unmatched. The CDR3: CATSKLAGENEQFF. The CDR3, as DNA: TGTGCCACCAGCAAACTAGCGGGAGAGAATGAGCAGTTCTTC.

The V gene is TRBV7-6, the J gene TRBJ2-5; a possible D gene is TRBD2 (5 bases). The CDR3 totals 14 residues. Trimming cost V 6 bases and J 1 base, with 12 bases left between them. Germline values: CDR1 SGHVS, CDR2 FNYEAQ. The CDR3 bases are TGTGCCAGCAGGCGTGGGAGATCCCAAGAGACCCAGTACTTC. This encodes CASRRGRSQETQYF.

This clonotype occurred a few times. The rearrangement uses TRBV12-3 or TRBV12-4 and TRBJ2-1, with D possibly matching TRBD2 (5 bases). The V end lost 0 bases, the J end lost 9 bases, and 15 bases lay between the germline ends. CDR3 length equals 15 residues. DNA for the CDR3: TGTGCCAGCAGTTTAGCGGTCCAAGGAGCGGTTGAGCAGTTCTTC. Translation: CASSLAVQGAVEQFF.

This clonotype was seen only once. This sequence joins TRBV6-5 and TRBJ2-3; D gene uncertain. V shed 5 bases and J shed 5 bases, with 8 bases lying between them. This CDR3 spans 12 amino acids. CDR1 is MNHEY and CDR2 is SVGAGI in the germline V gene. The CDR3 coding sequence is TGTGCCAGCAGTATGGGCGGAGATACGCAGTATTTT. This encodes CASSMGGDTQYF.

This chain joins TRBV5-1 and TRBJ2-1; the match to TRBD1 covers 10 bases. This CDR3 contains 15 residues. The germline V gene has CDR1 SGHRS and CDR2 YFSETQ. V gave up 5 bases and J gave up 9 bases; unmatched junction bases: 11. The CDR3 loop is CASSLGQGPRGEQFF. CDR3 coding DNA: TGCGCCAGCAGTCTGGGACAGGGGCCTAGGGGTGAGCAGTTCTTC.

A single count supports this clonotype. The rearrangement uses TRBV4-1 and TRBJ2-1; 14 bases match TRBD2. V dropped 4 bases and J dropped 9; count of bases not matched to a gene: 14. Germline assignment: CDR1 MGHRA and CDR2 YSYEKL. CDR3 length equals 18 residues. The CDR3 loop is CASSPTEFGTSGSGEQFF. The CDR3, as DNA: TGCGCCAGCAGCCCGACAGAATTCGGGACTAGCGGGAGCGGTGAGCAGTTCTTC.

This rearrangement joins TRBV7-6 to TRBJ2-6; 11 nucleotides align to TRBD2. The CDR3 spans 18 residues. CDR1 and CDR2 (germline): SGHVS, FNYEAQ. V lost 5 bases to trimming and J lost 4 bases; unmatched junction nucleotides: 10. DNA for the CDR3: TGTGCCAGCAGCCCCGGTTATAGCGGGAGGGGCGGGGCCAACGTCCTGACTTTC. This gives the protein CASSPGYSGRGGANVLTF.

The V and J genes are TRBV12-3 or TRBV12-4 and TRBJ2-5, with D perhaps matching TRBD2 (6 bases). Trimming removed 6 bases at V and 3 bases at J, with 17 bases between. This CDR3 has 15 amino acids. The CDR3 reads CASRFSGIDEETQYF. The CDR3 DNA reads TGTGCCAGCAGATTTAGCGGAATAGATGAAGAGACCCAGTACTTC.

This clonotype has just a few counts. This chain joins TRBV12-3 or TRBV12-4 and TRBJ1-5; TRBD1 matches at 7 bases. This CDR3 comprises 15 residues. With V trimmed by 0 bases and J by 7 bases, 6 bases remained unmatched. The chain's CDR3 is CASSLAAQGVQPQHF. The DNA of the CDR3 is TGTGCCAGCAGTTTAGCGGCCCAGGGGGTACAGCCCCAGCATTTT.

The chain joins TRBV15 to TRBJ2-7; TRBD2 is a possible D gene (6 bases). The germline V and J ends were trimmed by 5 bases and 5 bases, with 16 bases remaining between them. The germline V gene has CDR1 LNHNV and CDR2 YYDKDF (reference sequence). The CDR3 covers 14 residues. The CDR3: CATSRDGGNDEQYF. CDR3 bases: TGTGCCACCAGCCGCGACGGAGGGAACGACGAGCAGTACTTC.

This clonotype turned up a few times. This chain joins TRBV30 and TRBJ1-3; D is unresolved. Germline values: CDR1 GTSNPN, CDR2 SVGIG (reference sequence). The CDR3 spans 14 residues. V lost 2 bases and J lost 0, with 8 bases in between. CDR3 coding DNA: TGTGCCTGGAGTACCCAGTTCTCTGGAAACACCATATATTTT. It codes for CAWSTQFSGNTIYF.

In its sample, this clonotype was seen a few times. This rearrangement joins TRBV10-3 to TRBJ2-2; 9 bases fit TRBD1. CDR3 length: 13 residues. The trim removed 10 bases at V and 5 bases at J, leaving 5 bases unmatched. Looked up from germline, CDR1 is ENHRY and CDR2 is SYGVKD. CDR3 DNA: TGTGCCAACGACAGGGGGAGGACCGGGGAGCTGTTTTTT. This encodes CANDRGRTGELFF.

This clonotype has only a few counts. V usage is TRBV7-9 and J usage is TRBJ1-2; TRBD1 agrees at 7 bases. This CDR3 is 12 amino acids long. The germline gives CDR1 SEHNR, CDR2 FQNEAQ (reference sequence). V lost 6 bases and J lost 8; bases outside the gene matches: 6. Written as DNA, the CDR3 is TGTGCCAGCAGTCGACAGGGCCAAGGCTACACCTTC. Its protein product is CASSRQGQGYTF.

The chain combines TRBV28 with TRBJ2-3; unclear D gene. CDR3 length: 11 residues. Trimming took 4 bases from V and 10 from J, leaving 9 bases between them. The germline V gene has CDR1 MDHEN and CDR2 SYDVKM. CDR3 sequence: CASSSPVAQYF. The DNA of the CDR3 is TGTGCCAGCAGTTCCCCTGTAGCGCAGTATTTT.

The CDR3 loop is CASSFPRLAGSYNEQFF. CDR3 coding DNA: TGTGCCAGCAGTTTTCCCCGACTAGCGGGATCCTACAATGAGCAGTTCTTC. V usage is TRBV28 and J usage is TRBJ2-1; 11 bases line up with TRBD2. This CDR3 region has 17 residues. The germline gives CDR1 MDHEN, CDR2 SYDVKM. The ends lost 3 bases at V and 1 base at J; junction bases unmatched: 5.

This clonotype was seen only a few times. The rearrangement links TRBV5-1 to TRBJ2-1; D unresolved. V was clipped by 0 bases and J by 0 bases, with 10 bases between them. The germline V gene has CDR1 SGHRS and CDR2 YFSETQ. The CDR3 loop spans 16 amino acids. CDR3 residues: CASSLEATDSYNEQFF. CDR3 DNA: TGCGCCAGCAGCTTGGAAGCGACGGACTCCTACAATGAGCAGTTCTTC. Supplemented by reference TRBV5-1 and TRBJ2-1, the full variable domain reads KAGVTQTPRYLIKTRGQQVTLSCSPISGHRSVSWYQQTPGQGLQFLFEYFSETQRNKGNFPGRFSGRQFSNSRSEMNVSTLELGDSALYLCASSLEATDSYNEQFFGPGTRLTVL.

This clonotype turned up a few times. The rearrangement joins TRBV30 to TRBJ2-1; TRBD2 matches at 12 bases. The V gene end was trimmed by 0 bases and the J gene end by 10 bases; junction bases not matched to a gene: 1. Germline V gene data show CDR1 as GTSNPN and CDR2 as SVGIG (reference sequence). CDR3 length: 13 amino acids. The chain's CDR3 is CAWSVLAGGEQFF. CDR3 nucleotide sequence: TGTGCCTGGAGTGTCCTAGCGGGGGGGGAGCAGTTCTTC.